Listed below are T cell receptor beta chains from one sample, sequenced in a study of T cells after yellow fever vaccination. A single record per CDR3 protein comes from TCRdb applying MiXCR to the 5' RACE reads. The table includes more than 300,000 distinct CDR3 sequences, about 10% detected once. The source material was CD4+ T cells sorted from PBMCs, sampled 45 days after the yellow fever booster vaccination. Receptors originate from a man between 18 and 35 years old who received the YFV17D yellow fever vaccine. CDR3s include the opening cysteine and the closing phenylalanine or tryptophan. A D gene is named only where the DNA matches it firmly. Size is stated for part of the rows, as once, few or many counts, or as a class when the clone is expanded.

TRBV30,.,TRBJ2-1,few,CAWSSRNEQFF,TGTGCCTGGAGTTCTAGGAATGAGCAGTTCTTC
TRBV9,TRBD1,TRBJ2-1,.,CASSVDTGGEQFF,TGTGCCAGCAGCGTAGACACAGGGGGTGAGCAGTTCTTC
TRBV20-1,.,TRBJ1-1,.,CSARGEAGTEAFF,TGCAGTGCTAGGGGAGAAGCAGGCACTGAAGCTTTCTTT
TRBV7-8,.,TRBJ2-7,few,CASSLASRSSYEQYF,TGTGCCAGCAGCTTAGCTTCCAGGAGCTCCTACGAGCAGTACTTC
TRBV4-3,.,TRBJ1-1,.,CASSQDFLRGEEAFF,TGCGCCAGCAGCCAAGATTTTCTCAGAGGAGAAGAAGCTTTCTTT
TRBV9,.,TRBJ1-3,few,CASSARASSGNTIYF,TGTGCCAGCAGCGCTCGGGCCAGCTCTGGAAACACCATATATTTT
TRBV2,.,TRBJ2-1,.,CASREPRERGFYNEQFF,TGTGCCAGCAGAGAACCTCGGGAGAGGGGATTCTACAATGAGCAGTTCTTC
TRBV5-1,TRBD1,TRBJ1-6,few,CASSSGQGDSPLHF,TGCGCCAGCAGCTCAGGACAGGGTGATTCACCCCTCCACTTT
TRBV4-2,.,TRBJ2-5,many,CASSQERETQYF,TGTGCCAGCAGCCAAGAGAGAGAGACCCAGTACTTC
TRBV3-1,.,TRBJ2-3,.,CASSGRLSTDTQYF,TGTGCCAGCAGCGGACGTCTTAGCACAGATACGCAGTATTTT
TRBV10-3,.,TRBJ1-5,.,CAISATGINQPQHF,TGTGCCATCAGTGCTACAGGGATCAATCAGCCCCAGCATTTT
TRBV7-2,TRBD1,TRBJ1-4,few,CASSSRTGEAKLFF,TGTGCCAGCAGCTCACGGACAGGGGAGGCCAAACTGTTTTTT
TRBV5-5,TRBD1,TRBJ1-5,many,CASSKDRVGPQHF,TGTGCCAGCAGCAAGGACAGGGTCGGGCCCCAGCATTTT